Shown below are 2 T cell receptor beta chains from a single sample sequenced in a study of OX40 agonist ivuxolimab in advanced cancers. Using immunoSEQ multiplex PCR, the repertoire was profiled, and TCRdb retains in-frame clones only, with some absent. This table holds around 20,000 clones, just under 75% found once. This sample comprised CD4+ or CD8+ T cells sorted from blood, obtained in a trial of the OX40 agonist ivuxolimab. Source of these receptors: an adult with an advanced solid tumor such as melanoma, head and neck, liver or kidney cancer.

This chain links TRBV28 with TRBJ1-1; D uncertain. The CDR3 has 14 amino acids. The germline V gene has CDR1 MDHEN and CDR2 SYDVKM. V lost 6 bases to trimming and J lost 1 base, with 12 bases between them. In DNA, the CDR3 is TGTGCCAGCAGCCCCCCTGACCGGAACACTGAAGCTTTCTTT. Translating it yields CASSPPDRNTEAFF.

The rearrangement uses TRBV6-1 and TRBJ1-1; no definite D call. The ends were cut back, 11 bases at V and 3 bases at J, with 22 bases in the middle. Germline V gene lookup returns CDR1 MNHNS and CDR2 SASEGT. This CDR3 spans 15 amino acids. The CDR3 nucleotides are TGTGCCGGTAAATCGAGCAAGGCTGCCGACACTGAAGCTTTCTTT. It encodes CAGKSSKAADTEAFF.